This is a list of T cell receptor beta chains from one sample in a study of shared clonotypes between healthy human individuals. Repertoires were generated with immunoSEQ multiplex PCR, while TCRdb's copy carries only in-frame clones and drops some. Among about 2 million clones listed, around 96% were seen once. Sequencing was carried out using naive CD8+ T cells sorted from blood. The receptors shown here come from a man aged 18 to 29 in good health. Each CDR3 is given with its conserved first and last residue. The order of the fields is D gene, J gene, V gene, clone size, CDR3 protein, CDR3 DNA. D genes are given only for firm matches. Part of the rows lack a size; the others show once, few, many or a class for expanded clones.

-	TRBJ2-7	TRBV7-8	-	CASSLGPSAYEQYF	TGTGCCAGCAGCTTAGGGCCTAGCGCCTACGAGCAGTACTTC
-	TRBJ2-5	TRBV27	-	CASSFRDPQETQYF	TGTGCCAGCAGTTTCAGGGACCCCCAAGAGACCCAGTACTTC
-	TRBJ1-3	TRBV19	-	CASRQDRSSGNTIYF	TGTGCCAGCAGACAGGACCGGAGCTCTGGAAACACCATATATTTT
-	TRBJ2-1	TRBV30	-	CAWSQPYNEQFF	TGTGCCTGGTCTCAACCCTACAATGAGCAGTTCTTC
-	TRBJ2-5	TRBV6-5	-	CASSYSQGNRETQYF	TGTGCCAGCAGTTACTCGCAGGGGAATCGAGAGACCCAGTACTTC
-	TRBJ1-3	TRBV29-1	-	CSVEESRVPGNTIYF	TGCAGCGTTGAAGAATCCAGGGTACCTGGAAACACCATATATTTT
TRBD1	TRBJ1-2	TRBV28	-	CASSSPGTGVGYTF	TGTGCCAGCAGTTCCCCAGGGACAGGGGTTGGCTACACCTTC
TRBD2	TRBJ2-7	TRBV28	-	CASSLRLWEGRYEQYF	TGTGCCAGCAGTTTACGTTTGTGGGAGGGCCGATACGAGCAGTACTTC
-	TRBJ1-5	TRBV28	-	CASSLRGRGNQPQHF	TGTGCCAGCAGCCTCCGGGGGCGGGGTAATCAGCCCCAGCATTTT
-	TRBJ2-7	TRBV7-2	-	CASSLNGDFYEQYF	TGTGCCAGCAGCTTAAATGGAGACTTCTACGAGCAGTACTTC
-	TRBJ2-1	TRBV2	-	CASSDPLGQASSYNEQFF	TGTGCCAGCAGTGATCCCCTGGGGCAGGCTAGCTCCTACAATGAGCAGTTCTTC
TRBD1	TRBJ2-7	TRBV6-1	-	CASSETGDDEQYF	TGTGCCAGCAGTGAGACAGGGGACGACGAGCAGTACTTC
TRBD1	TRBJ2-1	TRBV29-1	-	CSVGGGQGVLYNEQFF	TGCAGCGTTGGAGGGGGTCAGGGGGTTTTATACAATGAGCAGTTCTTC
TRBD1	TRBJ2-2	TRBV9	-	CASSATLIPGGLNTGELFF	TGTGCCAGCAGCGCCACCCTAATCCCAGGGGGCCTAAACACCGGGGAGCTGTTTTTT
-	TRBJ2-7	TRBV11-2	-	CASSLDSPYEQYF	TGTGCCAGCAGCTTAGACAGTCCCTACGAGCAGTACTTC
TRBD1	TRBJ1-1	TRBV5-4	once	CASSEQGAGTEAFF	TGTGCCAGCAGCGAACAGGGGGCCGGGACTGAAGCTTTCTTT
TRBD1	TRBJ1-3	TRBV7-2	-	CASSYIQGAAGNTIYF	TGTGCCAGCAGCTATATACAGGGGGCGGCTGGAAACACCATATATTTT
TRBD1	TRBJ1-5	TRBV4-1	-	CASSQDSGTGGYQPQHF	TGCGCCAGCAGCCAAGATTCTGGGACAGGGGGCTATCAGCCCCAGCATTTT
-	TRBJ2-7	TRBV9	-	CASGRGGEQYF	TGTGCCAGCGGGAGAGGGGGCGAGCAGTACTTC
-	TRBJ2-5	TRBV6-5	-	CASSYGPDETQYF	TGTGCCAGCAGTTACGGGCCAGATGAGACCCAGTACTTC
TRBD1	TRBJ2-7	TRBV5-8	-	CARGTGGEAYEQYF	TGTGCCAGAGGGACAGGGGGGGAAGCCTACGAGCAGTACTTC
-	TRBJ1-2	TRBV6-5	-	CASSYGGGNGYTF	TGTGCCAGCAGTTACGGAGGGGGAAATGGCTACACCTTC
TRBD1	TRBJ1-1	TRBV4-1	-	CASSLPRDSMNTEAFF	TGCGCCAGCAGCCTCCCAAGGGACAGCATGAACACTGAAGCTTTCTTT
-	TRBJ1-6	TRBV30	-	CAWSVRQIYNSPLHF	TGTGCCTGGAGTGTACGGCAGATCTATAATTCACCCCTCCACTTT
-	TRBJ2-7	TRBV6-1	once	CASSGGLSYEQYF	TGTGCCAGCAGTGGCGGGCTCTCCTACGAGCAGTACTTC
TRBD2	TRBJ2-3	TRBV14	-	CASSQSITSGLTDTQYF	TGTGCCAGCAGCCAGTCGATCACTAGCGGGTTAACAGATACGCAGTATTTT
-	TRBJ2-7	TRBV5-6	-	CASSLDGAHEQYF	TGTGCCAGCAGCTTGGACGGGGCCCACGAGCAGTACTTC
-	TRBJ2-7	TRBV6-5	-	CASSYRKVNEQYF	TGTGCCAGCAGTTATCGGAAAGTCAACGAGCAGTACTTC
TRBD2	TRBJ2-7	TRBV12-5	-	CASGFGGAYEQYF	TGTGCTAGTGGTTTCGGGGGGGCATACGAGCAGTACTTC
-	TRBJ2-2	TRBV6-1	-	CASSEAYLAGNTGELFF	TGTGCCAGCAGTGAAGCGTATTTGGCAGGGAACACCGGGGAGCTGTTTTTT
-	TRBJ1-5	TRBV11-2	-	CASSLDPGVGQPQHF	TGTGCCAGCAGCTTAGATCCCGGGGTTGGTCAGCCCCAGCATTTT
TRBD2	TRBJ2-7	TRBV7-2	-	CASSIRLAGGLTYEQYF	TGTGCCAGCAGCATTAGACTAGCGGGAGGCCTAACCTACGAGCAGTACTTC